This entry lists 10 T cell receptor beta chains sequenced from one sample in a study of blood T cells in healthy people across ages. PCR was performed a second time for roughly 7 to 12 cycles using a sample-barcoded 5' primer and a J-beta primer mix. TCRdb reanalysed the 5' RACE reads using MiXCR and keeps one entry per CDR3 protein. The table includes about 400,000 distinct CDR3 sequences, 45% to 60% detected once. Sequencing was carried out using blood. These receptors were taken from a man between 60 and 75 years old in good health.

The rearrangement links TRBV27 to TRBJ2-5; D gene unclear. The J call may be wrong; the DNA end is better matched by TRBJ2-7. This CDR3 comprises 16 residues. Germline V CDR1 and CDR2: MNHEY, SMNVEV (reference sequence). The chain's CDR3 is CASSLSLTKTGDEQYF. The CDR3 nucleotides are TGTGCCAGCAGTTTATCGTTAACAAAGACCGGCGACGAGCAGTACTTC.

The chain couples TRBV28 to TRBJ2-7; unclear D gene. Germline CDR1 is MDHEN and CDR2 is SYDVKM. This CDR3 has 14 residues. With 3 bases removed from V and 0 bases from J, the gap between germline ends came to 9 bases. CDR3 DNA sequence: TGTGCCAGCAGTTTTCAACCCCACTCCTACGAGCAGTACTTC. Translation gives CASSFQPHSYEQYF.

This chain joins TRBV6-1 and TRBJ2-3; D may be TRBD2 (7 bases). The CDR3 loop spans 15 amino acids. Germline V gene sequence: CDR1 MNHNS, CDR2 SASEGT. V was shortened by 0 bases and J by 6 bases, with 13 bases between the two germline ends. DNA of the CDR3: TGTGCCAGCAGTGAAGCGGGGGGGGCGGTGGATACGCAGTATTTT. Encoded protein: CASSEAGGAVDTQYF.

The V gene is TRBV9, the J gene TRBJ2-3; 8 positions agree with TRBD2. CDR1 is SGDLS and CDR2 is YYNGEE in the germline V gene. Unmatched junction bases numbered 9, after V lost 4 bases and J lost 5 bases. The CDR3 totals 15 residues. CDR3 sequence: CASSPLGLVQDTQYF. CDR3 sequence (DNA): TGTGCCAGCAGCCCCTTGGGACTAGTACAAGATACGCAGTATTTT.

This clonotype was observed a handful of times. This chain links TRBV4-3 with TRBJ2-7; perhaps TRBD2 as D (6 bases). V lost 0 bases, J lost 9 bases, and 15 bases lay in between. Germline loops: CDR1 LGHNA, CDR2 YSLEER. The CDR3 sequence is 14 residues long. CDR3 bases: TGCGCCAGCAGCCAAGAGGCGGGTTGGGGAGGGCAGTACTTC. Translating it yields CASSQEAGWGGQYF.

This clonotype was observed once. The chain joins TRBV21-1 to TRBJ2-1; the D call of TRBD1 is as the table states it, not checked on the DNA. TRBV21-1 is a pseudogene segment. CDR3 size: 15 residues. The DNA for the CDR3 is TGTGCCAGCAGCCGAGGGACAGGGGAGGGGAATGAGCAGTTCTTC. It codes for CASSRGTGEGNEQFF.

This clonotype was detected a few times. The chain carries TRBV11-2 and TRBJ2-1; D could derive from TRBD1 or TRBD2 (5 bases each). With 5 bases removed from V and 3 bases from J, the gap between germline ends came to 14 bases. Per the germline V gene, CDR1 is SGHAT and CDR2 is FQNNGV. The CDR3 totals 15 residues. The CDR3 reads CASSPEGRHYNEQFF. CDR3 nucleotide sequence: TGTGCCAGCAGCCCCGAGGGACGACACTACAATGAGCAGTTCTTC.

The chain is built from TRBV3-1 and TRBJ2-7; 10 bases agree with TRBD2. The germline CDR1 and CDR2 sequences are LGHDT and YNNKEL (reference sequence). The CDR3 spans 15 residues. The junction had 6 bases not matched to a gene; V was cut back by 4 bases and J by 3 bases. The CDR3 DNA sequence: TGTGCCAGCAGCCCTTTGGGGACTAGCGTCTACGAGCAGTACTTC. Its protein product is CASSPLGTSVYEQYF.

The chain has TRBV6-6 and TRBJ1-1; 8 positions agree with TRBD1. Per the germline V gene, CDR1 is MNHNY and CDR2 is SVGAGI (reference sequence). Trimming removed 3 bases from V and 1 base from J; junction bases left unmatched: 7. The CDR3 consists of 16 residues. The CDR3 nucleotides are TGTGCCAGCAGTTATGGACAGGGTCTCAAGAACACTGAAGCTTTCTTT. Encoded protein: CASSYGQGLKNTEAFF.

V is TRBV7-2 and J is TRBJ2-1; possible D gene TRBD1, 6 bases. Judging by the DNA end, TRBJ2-7 fits better; the J call may be wrong. The CDR3 extends over 14 amino acids. Germline CDR1 SGHTA, CDR2 FQGNSA. CDR3 DNA sequence: TGTGCCAGCAGCCCCCGGGACAACAACAATGAGCAGTACTTC. This sequence encodes CASSPRDNNNEQYF.